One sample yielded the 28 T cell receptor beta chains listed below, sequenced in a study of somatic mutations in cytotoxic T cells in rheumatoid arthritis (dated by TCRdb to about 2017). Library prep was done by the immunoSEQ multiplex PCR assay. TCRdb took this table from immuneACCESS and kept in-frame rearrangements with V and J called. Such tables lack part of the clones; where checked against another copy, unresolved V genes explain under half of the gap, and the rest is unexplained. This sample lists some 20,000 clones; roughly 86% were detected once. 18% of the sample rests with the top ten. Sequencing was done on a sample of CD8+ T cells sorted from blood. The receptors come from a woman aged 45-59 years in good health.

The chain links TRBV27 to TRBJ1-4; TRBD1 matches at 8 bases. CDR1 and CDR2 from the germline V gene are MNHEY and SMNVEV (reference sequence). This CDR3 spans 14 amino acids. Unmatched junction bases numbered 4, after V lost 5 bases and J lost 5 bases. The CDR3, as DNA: TGTGCCAGCAGTGAAAGGGACAGGAATGAAAAACTGTTTTTT. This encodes CASSERDRNEKLFF.

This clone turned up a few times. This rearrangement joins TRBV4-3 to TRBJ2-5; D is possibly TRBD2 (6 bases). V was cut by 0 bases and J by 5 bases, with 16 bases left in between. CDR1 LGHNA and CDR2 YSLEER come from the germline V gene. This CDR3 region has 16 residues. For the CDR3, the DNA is TGCGCCAGCAGCCAAGATAGGGCGTCGGGGGTGGAGACCCAGTACTTC. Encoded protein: CASSQDRASGVETQYF.

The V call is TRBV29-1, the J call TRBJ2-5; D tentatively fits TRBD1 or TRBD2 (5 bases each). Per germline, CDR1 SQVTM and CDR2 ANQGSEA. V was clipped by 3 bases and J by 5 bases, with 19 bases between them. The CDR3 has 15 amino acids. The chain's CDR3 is CSVDGVGLALETQYF. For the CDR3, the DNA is TGCAGCGTTGACGGGGTGGGGCTAGCATTGGAGACCCAGTACTTC. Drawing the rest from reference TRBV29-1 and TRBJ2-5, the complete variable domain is SAVISQKPSRDICQRGTSLTIQCQVDSQVTMMFWYRQQPGQSLTLIATANQGSEATYESGFVIDKFPISRPNLTFSTLTVSNMSPEDSSIYLCSVDGVGLALETQYFGPGTRLLVL.

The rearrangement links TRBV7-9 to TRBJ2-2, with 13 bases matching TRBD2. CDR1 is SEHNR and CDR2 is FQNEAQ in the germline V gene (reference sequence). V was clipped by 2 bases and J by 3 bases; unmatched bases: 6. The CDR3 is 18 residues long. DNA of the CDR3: TGTGCCAGCAGCTTACCGGGGACTAGCGGGGCGCACACCGGGGAGCTGTTTTTT. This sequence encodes CASSLPGTSGAHTGELFF.

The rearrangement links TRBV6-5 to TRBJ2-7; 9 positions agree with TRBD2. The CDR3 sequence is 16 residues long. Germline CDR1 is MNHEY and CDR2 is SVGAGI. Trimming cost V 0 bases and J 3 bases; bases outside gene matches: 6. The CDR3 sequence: CASSYSSLAGYYEQYF. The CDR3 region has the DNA TGTGCCAGCAGTTACTCGAGCCTAGCGGGGTACTACGAGCAGTACTTC.

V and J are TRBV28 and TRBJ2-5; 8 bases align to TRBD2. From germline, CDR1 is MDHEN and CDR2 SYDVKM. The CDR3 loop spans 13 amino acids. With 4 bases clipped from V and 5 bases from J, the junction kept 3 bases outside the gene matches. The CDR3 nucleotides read TGTGCCAGCAGTTCGCCTAGCGGGGAGACCCAGTACTTC. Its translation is CASSSPSGETQYF. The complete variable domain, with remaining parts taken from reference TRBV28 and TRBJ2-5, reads DVKVTQSSRYLVKRTGEKVFLECVQDMDHENMFWYRQDPGLGLRLIYFSYDVKMKEKGDIPEGYSVSREKKERFSLILESASTNQTSMYLCASSSPSGETQYFGPGTRLLVL.

CDR3 nucleotides: TGTGCCAGCAGTGAAGATCCTAGCGGGACAGATACGCAGTATTTT. Translated: CASSEDPSGTDTQYF. The chain employs TRBV6-4 and TRBJ2-3; 8 bases line up with TRBD2. The CDR3 spans 15 residues. The junction had 5 bases not matched to a gene; V was cut back by 3 bases and J by 3 bases. Germline CDR1 is MRHNA and CDR2 is SNTAGT.

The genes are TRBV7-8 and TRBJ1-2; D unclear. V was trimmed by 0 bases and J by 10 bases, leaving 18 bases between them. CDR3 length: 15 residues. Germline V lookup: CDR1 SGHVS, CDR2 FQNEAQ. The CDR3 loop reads CASSLATAWERHYTF. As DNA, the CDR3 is TGTGCCAGCAGCTTAGCCACAGCATGGGAGAGACACTACACCTTC.

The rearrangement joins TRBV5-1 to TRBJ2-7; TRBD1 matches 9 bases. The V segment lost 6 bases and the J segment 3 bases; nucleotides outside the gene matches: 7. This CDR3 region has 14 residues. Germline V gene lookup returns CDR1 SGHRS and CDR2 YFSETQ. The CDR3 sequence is CASTSGTGFYEQYF. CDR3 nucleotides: TGCGCCAGCACCTCGGGGACAGGGTTCTACGAGCAGTACTTC.

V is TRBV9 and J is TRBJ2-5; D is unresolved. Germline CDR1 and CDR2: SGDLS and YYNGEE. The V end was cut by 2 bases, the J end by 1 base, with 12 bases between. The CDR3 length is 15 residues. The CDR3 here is CASSVLGSFQETQYF. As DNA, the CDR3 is TGTGCCAGCAGCGTTCTGGGATCCTTCCAAGAGACCCAGTACTTC.

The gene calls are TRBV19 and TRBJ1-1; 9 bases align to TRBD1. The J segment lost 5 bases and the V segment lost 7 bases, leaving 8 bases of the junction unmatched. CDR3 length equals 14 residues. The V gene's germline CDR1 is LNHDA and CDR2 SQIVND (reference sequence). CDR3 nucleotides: TGTGCCAGTAACCTCACAGGGGGCATGACTGAAGCTTTCTTT. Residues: CASNLTGGMTEAFF.

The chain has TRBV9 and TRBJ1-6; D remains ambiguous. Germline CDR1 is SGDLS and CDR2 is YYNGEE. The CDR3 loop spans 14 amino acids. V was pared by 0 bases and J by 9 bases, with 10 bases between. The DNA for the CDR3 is TGTGCCAGCAGCGTAGGCGGGAGTGGTTCACCCCTCCACTTT. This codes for CASSVGGSGSPLHF.

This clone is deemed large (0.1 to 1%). Written as DNA, the CDR3 is TGTGCCAGCAGTCGGGACAGGGACTATAATTCACCCCTCCACTTT. Translating gives CASSRDRDYNSPLHF. V and J are TRBV13 and TRBJ1-6; 9 bases fit TRBD1. J was trimmed by 3 bases and V by 6 bases; bases with no gene match: 3. The CDR3 loop spans 15 amino acids. Germline V gene sequence: CDR1 PRHDT, CDR2 FYEKMQ (reference sequence).

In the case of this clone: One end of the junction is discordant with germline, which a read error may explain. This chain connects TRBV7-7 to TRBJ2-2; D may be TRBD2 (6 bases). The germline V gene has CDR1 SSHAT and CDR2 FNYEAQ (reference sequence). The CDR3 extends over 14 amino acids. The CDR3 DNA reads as TGTGCTAGCAGCCCCGGGAGCAACACCGGGGAGCTGTTTTTT. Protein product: CASSPGSNTGELFF. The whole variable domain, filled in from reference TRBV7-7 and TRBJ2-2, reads GAGVSQSPRYKVTKRGQDVTLRCDPISSHATLYWYQQALGQGPEFLTYFNYEAQPDKSGLPSDRFSAERPEGSISTLTIQRTEQRDSAMYRCASSPGSNTGELFFGEGSRLTVL.

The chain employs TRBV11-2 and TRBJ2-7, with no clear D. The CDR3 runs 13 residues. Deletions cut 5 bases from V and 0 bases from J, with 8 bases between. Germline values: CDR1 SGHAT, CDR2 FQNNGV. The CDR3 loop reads CASSPVSSYEQYV. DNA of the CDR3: TGTGCCAGCAGCCCCGTTAGCTCCTACGAGCAGTACGTC.

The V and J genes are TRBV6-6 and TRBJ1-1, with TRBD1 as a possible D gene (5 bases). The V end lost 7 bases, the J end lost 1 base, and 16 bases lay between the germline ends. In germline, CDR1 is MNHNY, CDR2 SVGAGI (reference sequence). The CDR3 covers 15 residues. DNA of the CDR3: TGTGCCAGCACCCAGGGCAGGGTAGGGAACACTGAAGCTTTCTTT. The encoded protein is CASTQGRVGNTEAFF.

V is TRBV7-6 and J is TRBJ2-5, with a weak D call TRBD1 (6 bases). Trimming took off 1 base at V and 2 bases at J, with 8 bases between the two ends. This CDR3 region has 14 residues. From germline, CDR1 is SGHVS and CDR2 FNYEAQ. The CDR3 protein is CASSLERGQETQYF. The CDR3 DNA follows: TGTGCCAGCAGCTTAGAAAGGGGGCAAGAGACCCAGTACTTC.

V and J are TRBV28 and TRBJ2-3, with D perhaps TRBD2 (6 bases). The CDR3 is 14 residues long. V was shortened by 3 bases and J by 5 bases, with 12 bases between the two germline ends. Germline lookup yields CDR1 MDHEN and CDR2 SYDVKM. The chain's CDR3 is CASSFSGGEDTQYF. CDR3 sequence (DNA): TGTGCCAGCAGTTTCTCCGGGGGTGAAGATACGCAGTATTTT.

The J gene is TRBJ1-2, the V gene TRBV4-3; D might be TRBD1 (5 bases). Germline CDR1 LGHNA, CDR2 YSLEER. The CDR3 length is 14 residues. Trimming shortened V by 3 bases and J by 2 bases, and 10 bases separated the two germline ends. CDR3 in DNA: TGCGCCAGCAGCCATGTCGACAGCAACTATGGCTACACCTTC. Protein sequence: CASSHVDSNYGYTF.

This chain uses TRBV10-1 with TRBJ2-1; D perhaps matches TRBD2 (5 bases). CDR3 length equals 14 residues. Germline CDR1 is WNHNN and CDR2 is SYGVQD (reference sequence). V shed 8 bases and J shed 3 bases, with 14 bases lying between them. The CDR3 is CASSDGLGYNEQFF. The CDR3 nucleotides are TGCGCCAGCTCCGACGGACTGGGCTACAATGAGCAGTTCTTC.

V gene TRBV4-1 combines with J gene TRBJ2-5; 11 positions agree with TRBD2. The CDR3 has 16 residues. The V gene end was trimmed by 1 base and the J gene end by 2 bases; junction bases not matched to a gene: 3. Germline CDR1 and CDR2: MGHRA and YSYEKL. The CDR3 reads CASSQGLAGLQETQYF. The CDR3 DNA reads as TGCGCCAGCAGCCAAGGACTAGCGGGGTTGCAAGAGACCCAGTACTTC.

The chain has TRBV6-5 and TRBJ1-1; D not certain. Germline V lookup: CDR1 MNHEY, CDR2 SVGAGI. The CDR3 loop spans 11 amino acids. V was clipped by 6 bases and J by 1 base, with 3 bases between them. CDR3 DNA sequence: TGTGCCAGCAGAGAGAACACTGAAGCTTTCTTT. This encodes CASRENTEAFF.

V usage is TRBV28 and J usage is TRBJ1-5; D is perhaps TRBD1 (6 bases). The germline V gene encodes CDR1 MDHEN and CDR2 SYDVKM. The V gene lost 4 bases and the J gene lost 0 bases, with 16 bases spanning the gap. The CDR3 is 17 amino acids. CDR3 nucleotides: TGTGCCAGCAGTTCCCGGGGGCAGGCCCATAGCAATCAGCCCCAGCATTTT. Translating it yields CASSSRGQAHSNQPQHF. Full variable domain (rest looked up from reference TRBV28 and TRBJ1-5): DVKVTQSSRYLVKRTGEKVFLECVQDMDHENMFWYRQDPGLGLRLIYFSYDVKMKEKGDIPEGYSVSREKKERFSLILESASTNQTSMYLCASSSRGQAHSNQPQHFGDGTRLSIL.

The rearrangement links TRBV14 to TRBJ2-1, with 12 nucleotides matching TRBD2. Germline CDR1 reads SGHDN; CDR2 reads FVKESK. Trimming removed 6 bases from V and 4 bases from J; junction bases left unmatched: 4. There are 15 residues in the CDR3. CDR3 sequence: CASSLGLAGYNEQFF. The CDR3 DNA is TGTGCCAGCAGTCTTGGACTAGCGGGGTACAATGAGCAGTTCTTC.

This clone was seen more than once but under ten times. This CDR3 reads CASSPAPGLGSYEQYF. Written as DNA, the CDR3 is TGTGCCAGCAGCCCAGCCCCAGGGCTAGGCTCCTACGAGCAGTACTTC. The chain employs TRBV11-2 and TRBJ2-7, with TRBD1 as a possible D gene (5 bases). The length of the CDR3 is 16 residues. The ends were cut back, 5 bases at V and 0 bases at J, with 17 bases in the middle. The germline V gene has CDR1 SGHAT and CDR2 FQNNGV.

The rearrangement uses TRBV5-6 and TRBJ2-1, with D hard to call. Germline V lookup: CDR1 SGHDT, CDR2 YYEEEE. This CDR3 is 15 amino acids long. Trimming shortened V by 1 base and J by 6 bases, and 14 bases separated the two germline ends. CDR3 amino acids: CASSLTGPLANEQFF. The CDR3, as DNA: TGTGCCAGCAGCTTGACGGGTCCCCTGGCCAATGAGCAGTTCTTC.

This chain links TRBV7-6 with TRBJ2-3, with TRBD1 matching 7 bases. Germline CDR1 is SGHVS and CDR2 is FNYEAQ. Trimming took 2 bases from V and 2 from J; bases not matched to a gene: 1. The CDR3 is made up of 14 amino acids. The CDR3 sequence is CASSLTGDTDTQYF. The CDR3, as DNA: TGTGCCAGCAGCTTAACAGGGGACACAGATACGCAGTATTTT.

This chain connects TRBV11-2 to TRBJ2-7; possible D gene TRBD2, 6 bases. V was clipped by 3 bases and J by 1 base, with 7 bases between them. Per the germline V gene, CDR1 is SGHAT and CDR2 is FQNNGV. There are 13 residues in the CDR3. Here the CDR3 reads CASSLGTSYEQYV. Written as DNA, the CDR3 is TGTGCCAGCAGCTTGGGGACTTCCTACGAGCAGTACGTC.